The 2 T cell receptor beta chains given below trace back to one sample, sequenced in a study of CD8+ T cells in alopecia areata (dated by TCRdb to 2016 to 2019). Libraries were constructed by the immunoSEQ multiplex PCR assay. To provide template for TCR sequencing, every sample had RNA extracted and reverse transcribed into cDNA. TCRdb limited this immuneACCESS table to in-frame rearrangements with V and J called. A share of clones is missing; checked studies link under half to unresolved V genes, and the rest is unexplained. The sample contains about 190,000 clones, 45% to 75% of them found a single time. In total, the top ten clones hold roughly 0.67% of the sample. The time point tag for this specimen amounts to: 4 weeks on oral tofacitinib. Taken with the paper, the label for treatment or condition translates to: oral pan-JAK inhibitor, 5-10 mg twice daily. This specimen consisted of CD4+ T cells sorted from blood, obtained at week 4, from a patient treated with tofacitinib. The receptors originated from a human donor with alopecia areata.

The genes are TRBV9 and TRBJ2-5; D tentatively fits TRBD1 or TRBD2 (5 bases each). CDR3 size: 15 residues. Germline V lookup: CDR1 SGDLS, CDR2 YYNGEE. The V and J ends lost 1 base and 5 bases respectively, with 15 bases between them. The CDR3 sequence: CASSVSPVEGETQYF. CDR3 sequence (DNA): TGTGCCAGCAGCGTAAGTCCTGTCGAGGGGGAGACCCAGTACTTC.

The V gene is TRBV29-1, the J gene TRBJ2-5; TRBD2 matches at 12 bases. The germline V gene encodes CDR1 SQVTM and CDR2 ANQGSEA. The V segment lost 4 bases and the J segment 5 bases; nucleotides outside the gene matches: 11. The CDR3 is 16 residues long. CDR3 in amino acids: CSVVRLAGGPGETQYF. The CDR3 DNA follows: TGCAGCGTTGTAAGGCTAGCGGGAGGGCCTGGGGAGACCCAGTACTTC.